The rows below give T cell receptor beta chains drawn from one sample of a study of shared T cell receptors in the human thymus. Profiling relied on immunoSEQ multiplex PCR, and the TCRdb table lists in-frame clones only, not all of them. The top ten hold around 0.01% of the sample, which has hundreds of thousands of clones, approximately 83% seen once. This same sample was also taken into another study, of human thymus T cells.

The material sequenced was thymocytes. The receptors shown here come from a girl under three years old with a congenital heart defect. Both conserved end residues are part of each CDR3. Fields, in order: D gene, J gene, clone size, V gene, CDR3 protein, CDR3 DNA. The D gene is left open where the match is weak. Not every row has a clone size; where given, it reads once, few, many or a size class.

d_gene: NA
j_gene: TRBJ2-2
abundance: NA
v_gene: TRBV5-1
CDR3aa: CASSFTLTTANTGELFF
CDR3nt: TGCGCCAGCAGCTTCACATTGACTACTGCGAACACCGGGGAGCTGTTTTTT

d_gene: TRBD2
j_gene: TRBJ2-5
abundance: NA
v_gene: TRBV2
CDR3aa: CASLPERGGQETQYF
CDR3nt: TGTGCCAGTCTCCCGGAGCGGGGGGGCCAAGAGACCCAGTACTTC

d_gene: TRBD1
j_gene: TRBJ2-1
abundance: once
v_gene: TRBV6-5
CDR3aa: CASSSRDRRNNEQFF
CDR3nt: TGTGCCAGCTCATCACGGGACAGGCGTAACAATGAGCAGTTCTTC

d_gene: TRBD1
j_gene: TRBJ2-2
abundance: NA
v_gene: TRBV5-1
CDR3aa: CASSGLGQPGELFF
CDR3nt: TGCGCCAGCAGCGGACTGGGACAGCCCGGGGAGCTGTTTTTT

d_gene: NA
j_gene: TRBJ2-1
abundance: NA
v_gene: TRBV11-3
CDR3aa: CASSLGGGQAGEQFF
CDR3nt: TGTGCCAGCAGCTTGGGCGGGGGCCAGGCGGGTGAGCAGTTCTTC

d_gene: TRBD1
j_gene: TRBJ1-2
abundance: NA
v_gene: TRBV6-1
CDR3aa: CASRKQGVIYGYTF
CDR3nt: TGTGCCAGCAGGAAACAGGGGGTGATTTATGGCTACACCTTC

d_gene: NA
j_gene: TRBJ2-1
abundance: NA
v_gene: TRBV9
CDR3aa: CASSVVGRNNEQFF
CDR3nt: TGTGCCAGCAGCGTAGTCGGTCGAAACAATGAGCAGTTCTTC

d_gene: TRBD1
j_gene: TRBJ1-2
abundance: NA
v_gene: TRBV4-3
CDR3aa: CASSLRDRGLGYGYTF
CDR3nt: TGCGCCAGCAGCCTAAGGGACAGGGGGCTGGGCTATGGCTACACCTTC

d_gene: NA
j_gene: TRBJ1-1
abundance: once
v_gene: TRBV14
CDR3aa: CASSQNRRQLNTEAFF
CDR3nt: TGTGCCAGCAGCCAGAATCGGAGGCAGCTGAACACTGAAGCTTTCTTT

d_gene: NA
j_gene: TRBJ1-2
abundance: NA
v_gene: TRBV4-3
CDR3aa: CASSQEGGQMEGYTF
CDR3nt: TGCGCCAGCAGCCAAGAGGGAGGACAAATGGAGGGCTACACCTTC

d_gene: NA
j_gene: TRBJ1-6
abundance: NA
v_gene: TRBV6-4
CDR3aa: CASSDRPGSPLHF
CDR3nt: TGTGCCAGCAGTGACCGCCCAGGGTCACCCCTCCACTTT

d_gene: TRBD1
j_gene: TRBJ2-5
abundance: NA
v_gene: TRBV4-3
CDR3aa: CASSQDRRGQGRLGETQYF
CDR3nt: TGCGCCAGCAGCCAGGACCGGAGGGGACAGGGGAGGCTCGGGGAGACCCAGTACTTC

d_gene: NA
j_gene: TRBJ1-1
abundance: NA
v_gene: TRBV6-5
CDR3aa: CASSQAGTEAFF
CDR3nt: TGTGCCAGCAGTCAGGCCGGGACAGAAGCTTTCTTT

d_gene: TRBD2
j_gene: TRBJ2-7
abundance: NA
v_gene: TRBV15
CDR3aa: CATSSSGGISYEQYF
CDR3nt: TGTGCCACCAGCAGTAGCGGGGGGATATCCTACGAGCAGTACTTC

d_gene: TRBD1
j_gene: TRBJ2-2
abundance: NA
v_gene: TRBV6-5
CDR3aa: CASSYGTGFNTGELFF
CDR3nt: TGTGCCAGCAGTTACGGGACAGGGTTCAACACCGGGGAGCTGTTTTTT

d_gene: TRBD1
j_gene: TRBJ2-7
abundance: NA
v_gene: TRBV23-1
CDR3aa: CASSQEDRGLSGEQYF
CDR3nt: TGCGCCAGCAGTCAGGAAGACAGGGGGCTGTCGGGAGAGCAGTACTTC

d_gene: NA
j_gene: TRBJ2-2
abundance: NA
v_gene: TRBV2
CDR3aa: CASSDVRGLGLFF
CDR3nt: TGTGCCAGCAGTGACGTGCGGGGCCTGGGGCTGTTTTTT

d_gene: TRBD2
j_gene: TRBJ2-7
abundance: NA
v_gene: TRBV5-4
CDR3aa: CASSHRAGGTYEQYF
CDR3nt: TGTGCCAGCAGCCACCGGGCGGGGGGGACCTACGAGCAGTACTTC

d_gene: TRBD1
j_gene: TRBJ1-2
abundance: NA
v_gene: TRBV6-5
CDR3aa: CASSYSGTAAGVSYTF
CDR3nt: TGTGCCAGCAGTTACTCGGGGACAGCGGCAGGTGTTAGCTACACCTTC

d_gene: TRBD1
j_gene: TRBJ2-1
abundance: NA
v_gene: TRBV4-1
CDR3aa: CASSQDSGTGGVEQFF
CDR3nt: TGCGCCAGCAGCCAAGATTCCGGGACAGGGGGTGTTGAGCAGTTCTTC

d_gene: NA
j_gene: TRBJ1-2
abundance: NA
v_gene: TRBV19
CDR3aa: CASTGEANYGYTF
CDR3nt: TGTGCCAGTACTGGGGAGGCTAACTATGGCTACACCTTC

d_gene: NA
j_gene: TRBJ1-2
abundance: NA
v_gene: TRBV19
CDR3aa: CASSIYVGGDNYGYTF
CDR3nt: TGTGCCAGTAGTATATACGTCGGGGGAGATAACTATGGCTACACCTTC

d_gene: TRBD1
j_gene: TRBJ1-1
abundance: NA
v_gene: TRBV5-1
CDR3aa: CASSLEGTGERMNTEAFF
CDR3nt: TGCGCCAGCAGCTTGGAAGGGACAGGGGAGCGCATGAACACTGAAGCTTTCTTT

d_gene: NA
j_gene: TRBJ1-2
abundance: NA
v_gene: TRBV5-4
CDR3aa: CASSPRGNGYTF
CDR3nt: TGTGCCAGCAGCCCGCGGGGTAATGGCTACACCTTC

d_gene: NA
j_gene: TRBJ1-3
abundance: NA
v_gene: TRBV30
CDR3aa: CAWSVRGGITGNTIYF
CDR3nt: TGTGCCTGGAGTGTAAGGGGAGGTATTACTGGAAACACCATATATTTT

d_gene: TRBD1
j_gene: TRBJ1-6
abundance: NA
v_gene: TRBV7-9
CDR3aa: CASSPRTGGAYSPLHF
CDR3nt: TGTGCCAGCAGCCCCAGGACAGGGGGCGCCTACTCACCCCTCCACTTT

d_gene: NA
j_gene: TRBJ1-2
abundance: few
v_gene: TRBV7-9
CDR3aa: CASSLPNGELKPSYGYTF
CDR3nt: TGTGCCAGCAGCTTACCAAACGGGGAGCTGAAGCCCTCCTATGGCTACACCTTC

d_gene: TRBD2
j_gene: TRBJ2-3
abundance: NA
v_gene: TRBV7-9
CDR3aa: CASSLVQRGGSTDTQYF
CDR3nt: TGTGCCAGCAGCTTAGTTCAACGCGGGGGGAGCACAGATACGCAGTATTTT

d_gene: TRBD2
j_gene: TRBJ2-1
abundance: NA
v_gene: TRBV9
CDR3aa: CASSPGLAINEQFF
CDR3nt: TGTGCCAGCAGCCCGGGACTAGCGATCAATGAGCAGTTCTTC

d_gene: NA
j_gene: TRBJ2-7
abundance: NA
v_gene: TRBV5-6
CDR3aa: CASIQKGGQWPHEQYF
CDR3nt: TGTGCCAGCATCCAAAAGGGTGGACAGTGGCCCCACGAGCAGTACTTC

d_gene: NA
j_gene: TRBJ2-2
abundance: NA
v_gene: TRBV6-1
CDR3aa: CASSEGLPNTGELFF
CDR3nt: TGTGCCAGCAGTGAGGGACTTCCGAACACCGGGGAGCTGTTTTTT

d_gene: NA
j_gene: TRBJ2-1
abundance: NA
v_gene: TRBV27
CDR3aa: CASSLYGNRPRQTSSYNEQFF
CDR3nt: TGTGCCAGCAGTTTATATGGGAACAGACCAAGACAGACAAGCTCCTACAATGAGCAGTTCTTC

d_gene: TRBD2
j_gene: TRBJ2-5
abundance: NA
v_gene: TRBV6-5
CDR3aa: CASSPSGGIEETQYF
CDR3nt: TGTGCCAGCAGTCCGAGCGGGGGGATAGAAGAGACCCAGTACTTC

d_gene: TRBD1
j_gene: TRBJ1-1
abundance: NA
v_gene: TRBV10-3
CDR3aa: CAISESSQGATEAFF
CDR3nt: TGTGCCATCAGTGAGTCCTCACAGGGGGCCACTGAAGCTTTCTTT

d_gene: NA
j_gene: TRBJ1-5
abundance: NA
v_gene: TRBV4-1
CDR3aa: CASSQGALGNQPQHF
CDR3nt: TGCGCCAGCAGCCAGGGGGCGTTGGGCAATCAGCCCCAGCATTTT

d_gene: TRBD1
j_gene: TRBJ1-1
abundance: NA
v_gene: TRBV6-6
CDR3aa: CASSSWPGQGRTEAFF
CDR3nt: TGTGCCAGCAGTTCTTGGCCGGGACAGGGCCGCACTGAAGCTTTCTTT

d_gene: TRBD2
j_gene: TRBJ2-7
abundance: NA
v_gene: TRBV7-9
CDR3aa: CASSSYGLAGVYEQYF
CDR3nt: TGTGCCAGCAGCTCATACGGACTAGCGGGGGTCTACGAGCAGTACTTC

d_gene: TRBD2
j_gene: TRBJ2-3
abundance: NA
v_gene: TRBV9
CDR3aa: CASSVASLAGAQDTQYF
CDR3nt: TGTGCCAGCAGCGTAGCGTCGTTAGCGGGGGCTCAAGATACGCAGTATTTT

d_gene: TRBD1
j_gene: TRBJ1-1
abundance: NA
v_gene: TRBV9
CDR3aa: CASSPSSTGRTEAFF
CDR3nt: TGTGCCAGCAGCCCGTCGTCGACAGGGAGAACTGAAGCTTTCTTT

d_gene: NA
j_gene: TRBJ2-3
abundance: NA
v_gene: TRBV5-1
CDR3aa: CASSLGGSADTQYF
CDR3nt: TGCGCCAGCAGCTTGGGGGGCTCAGCAGATACGCAGTATTTT

d_gene: NA
j_gene: TRBJ2-7
abundance: NA
v_gene: TRBV15
CDR3aa: CATSRGRGRVLDEQYF
CDR3nt: TGTGCCACCAGCAGAGGTCGGGGAAGAGTGCTCGACGAGCAGTACTTC

d_gene: NA
j_gene: TRBJ2-6
abundance: NA
v_gene: TRBV4-1
CDR3aa: CASSPSQGSGANVLTF
CDR3nt: TGCGCCAGCAGCCCCAGCCAGGGCTCTGGGGCCAACGTCCTGACTTTC

d_gene: TRBD1
j_gene: TRBJ1-1
abundance: NA
v_gene: TRBV12-5
CDR3aa: CASGPADRLNTEAFF
CDR3nt: TGTGCTAGTGGCCCGGCGGACAGGCTGAACACTGAAGCTTTCTTT

d_gene: NA
j_gene: TRBJ2-7
abundance: once
v_gene: TRBV18
CDR3aa: CASSPDTPSGEQYF
CDR3nt: TGTGCCAGCTCTCCGGACACCCCCAGTGGCGAGCAGTACTTC

d_gene: NA
j_gene: TRBJ1-2
abundance: NA
v_gene: TRBV29-1
CDR3aa: CSEWYLRDQDPPPYGYTF
CDR3nt: TGCAGCGAATGGTACCTCAGGGATCAGGATCCTCCCCCCTATGGCTACACCTTC

d_gene: NA
j_gene: TRBJ1-5
abundance: few
v_gene: TRBV6-1
CDR3aa: CASSDPKYDRPTLTRPQHF
CDR3nt: TGTGCCAGCAGTGACCCAAAATATGACAGGCCTACCTTAACCAGGCCCCAGCATTTT

d_gene: NA
j_gene: TRBJ2-3
abundance: few
v_gene: TRBV5-1
CDR3aa: CASGPQVGSTDTQYF
CDR3nt: TGCGCCAGCGGGCCACAGGTCGGGAGTACAGATACGCAGTATTTT

d_gene: NA
j_gene: TRBJ2-1
abundance: NA
v_gene: TRBV11-2
CDR3aa: CASSPARGLPHYNEQFF
CDR3nt: TGTGCCAGCAGCCCAGCCCGGGGACTTCCCCACTACAATGAGCAGTTCTTC

d_gene: NA
j_gene: TRBJ1-5
abundance: NA
v_gene: TRBV6-6
CDR3aa: CASKIQGGYSNQPQHF
CDR3nt: TGTGCCAGCAAAATACAGGGAGGGTATAGCAATCAGCCCCAGCATTTT

d_gene: TRBD2
j_gene: TRBJ2-3
abundance: once
v_gene: TRBV14
CDR3aa: CASSQDWGGLAGLTDTQYF
CDR3nt: TGTGCCAGCAGCCAAGATTGGGGTGGACTAGCGGGGCTCACAGATACGCAGTATTTT

d_gene: NA
j_gene: TRBJ1-6
abundance: NA
v_gene: TRBV6-1
CDR3aa: CASREDRNSPLHF
CDR3nt: TGTGCCAGCAGAGAGGACAGAAATTCACCCCTCCACTTT

d_gene: TRBD1
j_gene: TRBJ2-4
abundance: NA
v_gene: TRBV19
CDR3aa: CASSRAFPGQGTKEHIQYF
CDR3nt: TGTGCCAGTAGTAGAGCGTTCCCGGGACAGGGGACCAAGGAGCACATTCAGTACTTC

d_gene: NA
j_gene: TRBJ1-5
abundance: NA
v_gene: TRBV5-6
CDR3aa: CASSHGRHESNQPQHF
CDR3nt: TGTGCCAGCAGCCACGGGAGACACGAGAGCAATCAGCCCCAGCATTTT